Listed below are T cell receptor beta chains from one sample, sequenced in a study of shared clonotypes between healthy human individuals. Sequencing used immunoSEQ multiplex PCR; TCRdb keeps in-frame clones, though not all of them. The table lists about 2.3 million clones, approximately 90% of them singletons. The sample comprised naive CD4+ T cells from PBMCs. All receptors come from a man between 18 and 35 years old in good health. Some clones in this sample may be carry-over from other donors' samples. Each CDR3 is given with its conserved first and last residue. The D gene is left open where the match is weak. Clone sizes are given selectively: once, few, many, or a class where the clone is expanded.

d_call	clone_size	v_call	j_call	cdr3_nt	cdr3_aa
TRBD2	.	TRBV7-8	TRBJ2-1	TGTGCCAGCAGACTAAGCGGGATCTCCTTCTTC	CASRLSGISFF
.	.	TRBV6-5	TRBJ1-2	TGTGCCAGCAGCTTGGGGCCGGGAGGTGGCTACACCTTC	CASSLGPGGGYTF
TRBD2	.	TRBV2	TRBJ2-4	TGTGCCAGCAGCCAATCTAGCGGGAGGGCGAACATTCAGTACTTC	CASSQSSGRANIQYF
TRBD2	.	TRBV11-2	TRBJ2-7	TGTGCCAGCAGTACAGTGACTAGCGGGAGATGGTACGAGCAGTACTTC	CASSTVTSGRWYEQYF
.	.	TRBV6-1	TRBJ1-1	TGTGCCAGCAGTGAAGGAAGTTGGTACTGGAACACTGAAGCTTTCTTT	CASSEGSWYWNTEAFF
TRBD1	.	TRBV5-1	TRBJ1-1	TGCGCCAGCAGCTTGGACCCCCTGGGACAGGGTACGAACACTGAAGCTTTCTTT	CASSLDPLGQGTNTEAFF
TRBD2	.	TRBV28	TRBJ2-1	TGTGCCAGCGGCCTCGTAGCGGGAGGGCATGAGCAGTTCTTC	CASGLVAGGHEQFF
.	.	TRBV4-1	TRBJ2-5	TGCGCCAGCAGCCAAGGGCAGGGAGAGACCCAGTACTTC	CASSQGQGETQYF
.	.	TRBV9	TRBJ2-3	TGTGCCAGCAGCGTAGGCAGGGCGACAGATACGCAGTATTTT	CASSVGRATDTQYF
.	.	TRBV29-1	TRBJ1-4	TGCAGCGTTGAAAGGATTGGGGGTGAAAAACTGTTTTTT	CSVERIGGEKLFF
.	.	TRBV19	TRBJ1-5	TGTGCCAGTAGTATAGGGGCAGTTAGCAATCAGCCCCAGCATTTT	CASSIGAVSNQPQHF
.	.	TRBV7-3	TRBJ2-5	TGTGCCAGCAGCCCCTTCGCGACCTCCCAAGAGACCCAGTACTTC	CASSPFATSQETQYF
.	.	TRBV7-3	TRBJ2-3	TGTGCCAGCAGCTTACTGGGGTCGAGCACAGATACGCAGTATTTT	CASSLLGSSTDTQYF
TRBD2	once	TRBV28	TRBJ2-7	TGTGCCAGCAGGTATAATAGCGGGAGGGCTCCCGCTTCCTACGAGCAGTACTTC	CASRYNSGRAPASYEQYF
.	.	TRBV11-1	TRBJ2-6	TGTGCCAGCAGCTTAGATTTCTCTGGGGCCAACGTCCTGACTTTC	CASSLDFSGANVLTF
.	.	TRBV9	TRBJ1-4	TGTGCCAGCAGTCGTGGCTTACAGCATTCTAATGAAAAACTGTTTTTT	CASSRGLQHSNEKLFF
.	.	TRBV2	TRBJ1-5	TGTGCCAGCAGTGGAACCGTGGACCCAACAGGGCAGCCCCAGCATTTT	CASSGTVDPTGQPQHF
.	once	TRBV25-1	TRBJ2-2	TGTGCCAGCAGTGACCTAGGGGACGTTACCGGGGAGCTGTTTTTT	CASSDLGDVTGELFF
TRBD1	.	TRBV30	TRBJ2-5	TGTGCCTGGACCCCCGGGACAGGGAGCCAAGAGACCCAGTACTTC	CAWTPGTGSQETQYF
TRBD1	.	TRBV27	TRBJ1-2	TGTGCCAGCAGTTTAAGGGGGCAGAATGGCTACACCTTC	CASSLRGQNGYTF
.	.	TRBV11-2	TRBJ2-7	TGTGCCAGCACCCCCAACCAGGGGGGCCCCTCCTCCTACGAGCAGTACTTC	CASTPNQGGPSSYEQYF
.	.	TRBV2	TRBJ1-1	TGTGCCAGCAGCTCCGACAGAGACACTGAAGCTTTCTTT	CASSSDRDTEAFF
TRBD1	once	TRBV5-1	TRBJ2-2	TGCGCCAGCAGCCCGGCAAACAGGGGAAGCACCGGGGAGCTGTTTTTT	CASSPANRGSTGELFF
.	.	TRBV6-5	TRBJ1-2	TGTGCCAGCAGTTACTCCCAGGACAGCCGTCCATGGGGCTACACCTTC	CASSYSQDSRPWGYTF
TRBD2	once	TRBV10-1	TRBJ2-4	TGCGCCAGCAGTGAGCCCGAGGGAGGGAAGGGGTTGAAAAACATTCAGTACTTC	CASSEPEGGKGLKNIQYF
.	.	TRBV5-4	TRBJ2-5	TGTGCCAGCAGCTTGACCGGGTCCCCTCAAGAGACCCAGTACTTC	CASSLTGSPQETQYF
.	.	TRBV18	TRBJ2-1	TGTGCCAGCTCACTAAAGGGACCCCCCATGACCTACAATGAGCAGTTCTTC	CASSLKGPPMTYNEQFF
.	.	TRBV20-1	TRBJ1-2	TGCAGTGTAACAGACAGCTATGGCTACACCTTC	CSVTDSYGYTF
.	.	TRBV4-2	TRBJ1-1	TGTGCCAGCAGCCCCCGGACAGTAAACACTGAAGCTTTCTTT	CASSPRTVNTEAFF
TRBD1	.	TRBV27	TRBJ2-7	TGTGCCAGCAGGCGACAGGGGGCTGTTAATGACCCCTACGAGCAGTACTTC	CASRRQGAVNDPYEQYF
TRBD2	.	TRBV28	TRBJ2-1	TGTGCCAGCAGCCCCGATAGCGGGAGGCCCCTTACTTACAATGAGCAGTTCTTC	CASSPDSGRPLTYNEQFF
TRBD2	.	TRBV4-2	TRBJ2-3	TGTGCCAGCAGCCCTCGATACCCAATGGGACTAGCGGGAAGGTCGGGCACAGATACGCAGTATTTT	CASSPRYPMGLAGRSGTDTQYF
.	.	TRBV7-3	TRBJ2-5	TGTGCCAGCAGCTTAGGGCCAGGGGGGGAGACCCAGTACTTC	CASSLGPGGETQYF
.	.	TRBV4-1	TRBJ2-7	TGCGCCAGCAGCCTATACCGGACAGGGAGGGGGTCCTACGAGCAGTACTTC	CASSLYRTGRGSYEQYF
.	.	TRBV7-9	TRBJ2-2	TGTGCCAGCCGATTACAGCTAGCGAAACGGGACACCGGGGAGCTGTTTTTT	CASRLQLAKRDTGELFF
.	.	TRBV25-1	TRBJ2-3	TGTGCCAGCACCTCGAGGCAGGGGTGGACAGATACGCAGTATTTT	CASTSRQGWTDTQYF
.	.	TRBV5-1	TRBJ2-5	TGCGCCAGCAGCTTGACGGGAGAGACCCAGTACTTC	CASSLTGETQYF
TRBD1	.	TRBV2	TRBJ1-5	TGTGCCAGCAGTCTATACGACAGGGTAAATCAGCCCCAGCATTTT	CASSLYDRVNQPQHF
TRBD2	.	TRBV28	TRBJ2-3	TGTGCCAGCAGTTTAAGCGGGGCGTTTGGGAGCACAGATACGCAGTATTTT	CASSLSGAFGSTDTQYF